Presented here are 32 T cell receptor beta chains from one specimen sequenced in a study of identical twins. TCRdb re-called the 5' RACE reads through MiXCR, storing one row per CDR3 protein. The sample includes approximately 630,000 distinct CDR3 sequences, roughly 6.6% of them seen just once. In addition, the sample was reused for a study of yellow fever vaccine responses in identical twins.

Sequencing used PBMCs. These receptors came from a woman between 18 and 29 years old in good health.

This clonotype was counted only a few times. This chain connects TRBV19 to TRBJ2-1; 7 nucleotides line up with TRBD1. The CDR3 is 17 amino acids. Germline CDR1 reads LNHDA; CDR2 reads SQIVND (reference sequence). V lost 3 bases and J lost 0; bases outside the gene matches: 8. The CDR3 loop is CASSINRGLRSYNEQFF. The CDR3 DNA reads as TGTGCCAGTAGTATTAACAGGGGTCTACGCTCCTACAATGAGCAGTTCTTC.

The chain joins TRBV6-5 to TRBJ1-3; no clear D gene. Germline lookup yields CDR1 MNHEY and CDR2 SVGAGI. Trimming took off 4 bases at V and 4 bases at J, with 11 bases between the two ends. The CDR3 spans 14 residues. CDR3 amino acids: CASSLTRLGNTIYF. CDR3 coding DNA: TGTGCCAGCAGTTTGACTCGACTCGGAAACACCATATATTTT.

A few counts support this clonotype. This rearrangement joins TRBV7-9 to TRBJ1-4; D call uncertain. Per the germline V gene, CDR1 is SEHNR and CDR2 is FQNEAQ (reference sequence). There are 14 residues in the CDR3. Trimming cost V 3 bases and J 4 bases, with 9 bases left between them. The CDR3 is CASSFAANNEKLFF. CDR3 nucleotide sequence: TGTGCCAGCAGCTTTGCCGCAAATAATGAAAAACTGTTTTTT. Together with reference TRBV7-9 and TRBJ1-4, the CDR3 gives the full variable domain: DTGVSQNPRHKITKRGQNVTFRCDPISEHNRLYWYRQTLGQGPEFLTYFQNEAQLEKSRLLSDRFSAERPKGSFSTLEIQRTEQGDSAMYLCASSFAANNEKLFFGSGTQLSVL.

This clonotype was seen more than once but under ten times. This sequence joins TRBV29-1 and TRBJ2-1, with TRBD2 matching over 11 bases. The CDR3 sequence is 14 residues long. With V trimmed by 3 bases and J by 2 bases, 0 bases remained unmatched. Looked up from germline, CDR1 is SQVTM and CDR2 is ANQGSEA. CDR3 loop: CSVDSGRAYNEQFF. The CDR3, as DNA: TGCAGCGTTGATAGCGGGAGGGCCTACAATGAGCAGTTCTTC.

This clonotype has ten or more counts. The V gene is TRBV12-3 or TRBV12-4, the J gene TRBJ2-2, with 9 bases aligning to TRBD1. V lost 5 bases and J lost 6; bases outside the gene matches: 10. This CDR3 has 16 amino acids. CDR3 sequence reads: CASSQTGGLSSGELFF. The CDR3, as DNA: TGTGCCAGCAGTCAAACAGGGGGCCTCTCTTCCGGGGAGCTGTTTTTT.

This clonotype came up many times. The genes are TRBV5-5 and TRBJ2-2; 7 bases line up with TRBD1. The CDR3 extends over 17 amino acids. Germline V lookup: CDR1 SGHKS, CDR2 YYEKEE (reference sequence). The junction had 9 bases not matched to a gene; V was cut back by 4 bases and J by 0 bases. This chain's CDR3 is CASSKGAGLTNTGELFF. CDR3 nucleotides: TGTGCCAGCAGCAAGGGGGCCGGCCTAACGAACACCGGGGAGCTGTTTTTT.

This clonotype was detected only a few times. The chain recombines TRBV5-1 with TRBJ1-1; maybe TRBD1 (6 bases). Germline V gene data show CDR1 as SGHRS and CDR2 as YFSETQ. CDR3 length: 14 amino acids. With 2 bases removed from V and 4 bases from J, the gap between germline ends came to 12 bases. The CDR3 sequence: CASSFAEGGTEAFF. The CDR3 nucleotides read TGCGCCAGCAGCTTTGCGGAGGGGGGCACTGAAGCTTTCTTT.

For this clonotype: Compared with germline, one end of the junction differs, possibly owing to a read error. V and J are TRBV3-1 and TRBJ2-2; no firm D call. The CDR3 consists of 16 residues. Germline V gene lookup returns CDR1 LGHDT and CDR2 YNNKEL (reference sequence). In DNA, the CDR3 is TGTGCCAGCAGACAAGTTTACCCCGTGAGGACCGGGGAGCTGTTTTTT. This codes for CASRQVYPVRTGELFF.

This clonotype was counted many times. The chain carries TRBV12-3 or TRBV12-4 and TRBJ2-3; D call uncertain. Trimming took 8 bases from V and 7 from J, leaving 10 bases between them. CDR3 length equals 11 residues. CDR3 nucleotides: TGTGCCAGCGGCACCGTAAATACGCAGTATTTT. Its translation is CASGTVNTQYF.

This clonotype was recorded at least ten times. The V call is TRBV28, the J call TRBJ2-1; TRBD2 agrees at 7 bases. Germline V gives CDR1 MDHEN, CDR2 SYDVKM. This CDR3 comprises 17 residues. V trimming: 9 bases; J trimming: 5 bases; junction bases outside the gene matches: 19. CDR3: CASWAIAGAGLHNEQFF. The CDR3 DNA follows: TGTGCCAGTTGGGCCATAGCCGGAGCGGGACTGCACAATGAGCAGTTCTTC.

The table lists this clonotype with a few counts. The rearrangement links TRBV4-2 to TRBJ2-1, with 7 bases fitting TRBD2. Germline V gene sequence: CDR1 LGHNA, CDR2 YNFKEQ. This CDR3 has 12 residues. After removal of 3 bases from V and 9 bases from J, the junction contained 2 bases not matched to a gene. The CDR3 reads CASSQGGSEQFF. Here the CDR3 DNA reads TGTGCCAGCAGCCAGGGGGGGAGTGAGCAGTTCTTC.

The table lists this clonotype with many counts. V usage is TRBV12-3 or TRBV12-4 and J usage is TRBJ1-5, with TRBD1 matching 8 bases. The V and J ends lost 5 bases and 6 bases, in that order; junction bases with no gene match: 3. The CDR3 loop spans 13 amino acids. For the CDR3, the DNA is TGTGCCAGCAGTCGACAGGGGTTTCAGCCCCAGCATTTT. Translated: CASSRQGFQPQHF.

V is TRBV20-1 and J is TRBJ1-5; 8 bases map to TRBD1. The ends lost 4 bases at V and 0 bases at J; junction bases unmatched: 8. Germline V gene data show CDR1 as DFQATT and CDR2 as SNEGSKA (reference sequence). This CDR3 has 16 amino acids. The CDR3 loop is CSATTGAGYSNQPQHF. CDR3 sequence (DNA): TGCAGTGCTACGACAGGGGCGGGTTATAGCAATCAGCCCCAGCATTTT.

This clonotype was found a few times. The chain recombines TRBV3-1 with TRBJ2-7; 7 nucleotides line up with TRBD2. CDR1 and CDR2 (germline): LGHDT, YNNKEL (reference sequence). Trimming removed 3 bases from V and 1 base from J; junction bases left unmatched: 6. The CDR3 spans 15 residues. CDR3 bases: TGTGCCAGCAGCCACGGGACTACAGCATCCTACGAGCAGTACTTC. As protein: CASSHGTTASYEQYF.

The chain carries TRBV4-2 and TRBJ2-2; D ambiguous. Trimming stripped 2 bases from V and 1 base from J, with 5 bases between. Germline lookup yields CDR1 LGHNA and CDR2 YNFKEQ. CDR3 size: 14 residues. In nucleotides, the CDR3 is TGTGCCAGCAGCCAACCCGAGAACACCGGGGAGCTGTTTTTT. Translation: CASSQPENTGELFF.

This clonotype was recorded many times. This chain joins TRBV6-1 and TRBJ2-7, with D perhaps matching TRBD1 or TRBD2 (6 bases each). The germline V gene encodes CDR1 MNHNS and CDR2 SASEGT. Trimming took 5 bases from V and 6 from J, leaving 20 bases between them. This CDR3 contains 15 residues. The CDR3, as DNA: TGTGCCAGCAGTACCAAGGGGGGCCTAAGCATCGAGCAGTACTTC. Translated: CASSTKGGLSIEQYF.

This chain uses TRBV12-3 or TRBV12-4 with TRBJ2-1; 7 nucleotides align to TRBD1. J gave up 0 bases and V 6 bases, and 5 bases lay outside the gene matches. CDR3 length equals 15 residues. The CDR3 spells CASRGQLGSYNEQFF. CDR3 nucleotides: TGTGCCAGCAGGGGACAGTTGGGCTCCTACAATGAGCAGTTCTTC.

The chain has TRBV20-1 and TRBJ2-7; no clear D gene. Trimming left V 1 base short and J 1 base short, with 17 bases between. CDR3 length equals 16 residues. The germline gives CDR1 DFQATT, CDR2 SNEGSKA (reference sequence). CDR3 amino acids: CSARGPGSTVSYEQYF. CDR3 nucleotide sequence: TGCAGTGCTAGAGGGCCGGGTTCTACCGTATCCTACGAGCAGTACTTC.

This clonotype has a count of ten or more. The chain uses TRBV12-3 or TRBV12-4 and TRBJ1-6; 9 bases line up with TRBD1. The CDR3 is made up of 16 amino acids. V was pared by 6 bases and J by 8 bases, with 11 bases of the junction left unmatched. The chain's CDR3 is CASSGPGQGSHSPLHF. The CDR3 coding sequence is TGTGCCAGCAGCGGACCGGGACAGGGAAGTCATTCACCCCTCCACTTT.

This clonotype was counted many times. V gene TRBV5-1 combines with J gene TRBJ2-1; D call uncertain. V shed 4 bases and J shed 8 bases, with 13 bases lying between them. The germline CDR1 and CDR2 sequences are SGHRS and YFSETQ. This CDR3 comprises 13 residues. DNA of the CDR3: TGCGCCAGCAGCCCGGTGGGGTGGGATGAGCAGTTCTTC. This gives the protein CASSPVGWDEQFF.

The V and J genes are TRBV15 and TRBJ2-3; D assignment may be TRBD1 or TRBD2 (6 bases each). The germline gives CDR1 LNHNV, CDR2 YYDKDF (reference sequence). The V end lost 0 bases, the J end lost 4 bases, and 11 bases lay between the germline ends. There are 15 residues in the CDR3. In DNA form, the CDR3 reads TGTGCCACCAGCAGAGAGGGGGGCCCCGCAGATACGCAGTATTTT. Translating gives CATSREGGPADTQYF.

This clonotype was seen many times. CDR3 region: CSVGGAAGVNEQYF. The CDR3 nucleotides are TGCAGCGTCGGGGGAGCGGCGGGAGTCAACGAGCAGTACTTC. The V gene is TRBV29-1, the J gene TRBJ2-7, with 7 bases fitting TRBD2. V was clipped by 6 bases and J by 5 bases; unmatched bases: 13. The CDR3 totals 14 residues. Germline V gene data show CDR1 as SQVTM and CDR2 as ANQGSEA.

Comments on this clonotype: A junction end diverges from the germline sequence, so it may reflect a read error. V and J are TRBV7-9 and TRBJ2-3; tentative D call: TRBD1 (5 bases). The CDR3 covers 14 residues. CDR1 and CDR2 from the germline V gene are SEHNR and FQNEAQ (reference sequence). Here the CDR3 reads CASSTNWGTDTQYF. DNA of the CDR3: TGTGCCAGCAGCACTAACTGGGGCACGGATACGCAGTATTTT.

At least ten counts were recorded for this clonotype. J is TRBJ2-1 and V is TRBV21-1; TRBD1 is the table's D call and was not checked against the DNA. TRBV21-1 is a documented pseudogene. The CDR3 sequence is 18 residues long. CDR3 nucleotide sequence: TGTGCCAGCAGCAAAGTAGGGCGCGGCCCTAGCTCCTACAATGAGCAGTTCTTC. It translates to CASSKVGRGPSSYNEQFF.

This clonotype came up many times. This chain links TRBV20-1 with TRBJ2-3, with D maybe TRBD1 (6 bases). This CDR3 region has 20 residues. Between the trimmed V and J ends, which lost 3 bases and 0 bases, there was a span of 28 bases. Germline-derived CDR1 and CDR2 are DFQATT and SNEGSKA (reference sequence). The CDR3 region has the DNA TGCAGTGCTAGCTACATACGGGACACCGAAAACATATCTAGCACAGATACGCAGTATTTT. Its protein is CSASYIRDTENISSTDTQYF.

DNA for the CDR3: TGTGCCTCCAACTCCTTAGCAGAGGTGGATACGCAGTATTTT. Amino acids: CASNSLAEVDTQYF. This rearrangement joins TRBV25-1 to TRBJ2-3; D is uncertain. The germline CDR1 and CDR2 sequences are MGHDK and SYGVNS. The CDR3 extends over 14 amino acids. V lost 11 bases and J lost 6, with 21 bases in between.

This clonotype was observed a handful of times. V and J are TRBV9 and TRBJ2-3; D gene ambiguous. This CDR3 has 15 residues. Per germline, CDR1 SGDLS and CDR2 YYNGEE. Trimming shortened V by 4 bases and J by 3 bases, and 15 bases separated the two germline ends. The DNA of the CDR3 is TGTGCCAGCAGCCTAGATGGGGTTCGGACAGATACGCAGTATTTT. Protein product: CASSLDGVRTDTQYF.

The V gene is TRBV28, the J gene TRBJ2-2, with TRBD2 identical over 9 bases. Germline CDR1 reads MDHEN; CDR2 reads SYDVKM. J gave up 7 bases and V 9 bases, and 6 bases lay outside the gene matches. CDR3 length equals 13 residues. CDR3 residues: CASVAGVIGELFF. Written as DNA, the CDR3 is TGTGCCAGTGTAGCGGGAGTTATCGGGGAGCTGTTTTTT.

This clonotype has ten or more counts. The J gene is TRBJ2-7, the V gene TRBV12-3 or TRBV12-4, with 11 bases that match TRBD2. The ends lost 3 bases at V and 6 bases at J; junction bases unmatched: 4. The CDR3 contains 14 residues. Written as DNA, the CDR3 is TGTGCCAGCAGTTTTGTAGCGGGAGGGACCGAGCAGTACTTC. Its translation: CASSFVAGGTEQYF.

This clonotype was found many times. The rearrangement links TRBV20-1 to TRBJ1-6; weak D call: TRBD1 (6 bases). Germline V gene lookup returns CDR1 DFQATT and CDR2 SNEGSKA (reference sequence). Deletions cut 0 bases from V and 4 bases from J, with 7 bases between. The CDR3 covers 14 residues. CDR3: CSAREQGYNSPLHF. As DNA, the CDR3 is TGCAGTGCTAGAGAGCAGGGGTATAATTCACCCCTCCACTTT.

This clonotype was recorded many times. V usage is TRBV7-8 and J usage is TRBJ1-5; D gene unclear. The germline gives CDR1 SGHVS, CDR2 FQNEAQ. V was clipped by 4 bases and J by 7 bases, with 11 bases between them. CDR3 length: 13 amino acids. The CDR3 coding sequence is TGTGCCAGCAGCTGGATGGATTTCCAGCCCCAGCATTTT. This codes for CASSWMDFQPQHF. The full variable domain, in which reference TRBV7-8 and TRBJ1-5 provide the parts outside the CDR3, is GAGVSQSPRYKVAKRGQDVALRCDPISGHVSLFWYQQALGQGPEFLTYFQNEAQLDKSGLPSDRFFAERPEGSVSTLKIQRTQQEDSAVYLCASSWMDFQPQHFGDGTRLSIL.

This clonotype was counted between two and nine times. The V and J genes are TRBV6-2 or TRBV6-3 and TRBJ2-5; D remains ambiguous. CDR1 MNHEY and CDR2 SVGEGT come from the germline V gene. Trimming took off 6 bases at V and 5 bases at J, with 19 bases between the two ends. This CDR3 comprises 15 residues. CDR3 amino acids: CASSLGPLQQETQYF. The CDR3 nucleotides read TGTGCCAGCAGCCTCGGACCCCTGCAGCAGGAGACCCAGTACTTC.